This TCR beta chain was recorded in a study of blood T cells in healthy people across ages. This clonotype was seen a few times. Using a J-beta primer mix together with a sample-barcoded 5' primer, a second PCR was run for roughly 6 to 12 cycles. The authors tagged each cDNA molecule using a template-switch adaptor with 12 random nucleotides. TCRdb independently ran MiXCR on the 5' RACE reads; one entry per CDR3 protein. The data hold roughly 680,000 distinct CDR3 sequences, with over 40% observed a single time. Losses at the gene ends were 5 bases for V and 1 base for J; bases not matched to a gene: 2. The V gene's germline CDR1 is DFQATT and CDR2 SNEGSKA (reference sequence). This CDR3 contains 13 residues.

V usage is TRBV20-1 and J usage is TRBJ2-1, with TRBD2 identical over 7 bases. The specimen sequenced was blood. This receptor was identified in an elderly woman in good health. This CDR3 is CSARAGSYNEQFF. The CDR3 DNA is TGCAGTGCTCGAGCGGGGTCCTACAATGAGCAGTTCTTC.